Each of the 9 T cell receptor beta chains below was sequenced from the same sample in a study of cytomegalovirus exposure and HLA in healthy donors. Clones were sequenced by immunoSEQ multiplex PCR, and TCRdb holds only the in-frame ones, with some missing. The data show 200,000 to 250,000 clones, with 80% to 90% seen just once and around 3% held by the top ten. The sequencing input was PBMCs. Every receptor here comes from a man between 18 and 35 years old in good health and CMV-seronegative.

This chain links TRBV2 with TRBJ1-1; 9 nucleotides agree with TRBD1. CDR1 and CDR2 from the germline V gene are SNHLY and FYNNEI. The CDR3 length is 13 residues. Losses at the gene ends were 7 bases for V and 3 bases for J; bases not matched to a gene: 3. The CDR3 coding sequence is TGTGCCAGCAAAGGGGACAGGGACACTGAAGCTTTCTTT. Its translation: CASKGDRDTEAFF.

The CDR3: CASSLGLAQAETQYF. The CDR3 DNA sequence: TGTGCCAGCAGCTTGGGACTAGCGCAAGCCGAGACCCAGTACTTC. This chain connects TRBV5-6 to TRBJ2-5; 8 bases fit TRBD2. Trimming at V came to 0 bases and at J to 5 bases, leaving 6 bases not matched to a gene. There are 15 residues in the CDR3. Germline V gives CDR1 SGHDT, CDR2 YYEEEE.

V gene TRBV5-6 combines with J gene TRBJ2-7; 10 bases agree with TRBD1. The CDR3 sequence is 15 residues long. Per the germline V gene, CDR1 is SGHDT and CDR2 is YYEEEE. V lost 8 bases and J lost 9; bases outside the gene matches: 17. The CDR3 DNA reads TGTGCCAGTACAAATCGCGGGACAGGGGACATTAGGCAGTACTTC. The encoded protein is CASTNRGTGDIRQYF.

This chain links TRBV28 with TRBJ1-5, with 12 bases lining up with TRBD1. The CDR3 runs 15 residues. V was pared by 7 bases and J by 6 bases, with 7 bases of the junction left unmatched. The germline V gene encodes CDR1 MDHEN and CDR2 SYDVKM. The CDR3 region is CASTGTGGDGQPQHF. In nucleotides, the CDR3 is TGTGCCAGCACCGGGACAGGGGGCGATGGTCAGCCCCAGCATTTT. The whole variable domain, remainder taken from reference TRBV28 and TRBJ1-5, is DVKVTQSSRYLVKRTGEKVFLECVQDMDHENMFWYRQDPGLGLRLIYFSYDVKMKEKGDIPEGYSVSREKKERFSLILESASTNQTSMYLCASTGTGGDGQPQHFGDGTRLSIL.

A single count supports this clone. Other DNA sequences in the same sample also yield this CDR3. The chain recombines TRBV5-4 with TRBJ2-1; D call uncertain. This CDR3 spans 12 amino acids. From germline, CDR1 is SGHNT and CDR2 YYREEE (reference sequence). Between the trimmed V and J ends, which lost 2 bases and 7 bases, there was a span of 7 bases. In DNA, the CDR3 is TGTGCCAGCAGCTTAGCCGGGAATGAGCAGTTCTTC. As protein: CASSLAGNEQFF. The full variable domain, completed using reference TRBV5-4 and TRBJ2-1, is ETGVTQSPTHLIKTRGQQVTLRCSSQSGHNTVSWYQQALGQGPQFIFQYYREEENGRGNFPPRFSGLQFPNYSSELNVNALELDDSALYLCASSLAGNEQFFGPGTRLTVL.

J is TRBJ1-6 and V is TRBV9; D unclear. Germline CDR1 SGDLS, CDR2 YYNGEE. The V end lost 3 bases, the J end lost 6 bases, and 4 bases lay between the germline ends. The CDR3 consists of 12 residues. The CDR3 DNA reads as TGTGCCAGCAGCGAACTTAATTCACCCCTCCACTTT. Its translation is CASSELNSPLHF.

This clone has more than one count but fewer than ten. This chain links TRBV4-3 with TRBJ2-7, with D possibly matching TRBD1 (5 bases). The V end lost 3 bases, the J end lost 4 bases, and 16 bases lay between the germline ends. CDR3 size: 15 residues. Germline V lookup: CDR1 LGHNA, CDR2 YSLEER. CDR3 in DNA: TGCGCCAGCAGCCAGGAAAGGGGCCCTACTTACGAGCAGTACTTC. It specifies CASSQERGPTYEQYF.

The chain carries TRBV5-1 and TRBJ1-4; 10 positions agree with TRBD1. Germline trimming cut 4 bases from V and 6 bases from J; bases unmatched to any gene: 6. The CDR3 is made up of 15 amino acids. Germline V gene data show CDR1 as SGHRS and CDR2 as YFSETQ. CDR3 loop: CASSIPGTGDEKLFF. CDR3 sequence (DNA): TGCGCCAGCAGCATTCCCGGGACAGGGGATGAAAAACTGTTTTTT.

The sample holds one count of this clone. The CDR3 region has the DNA TGTGCCAGCAGCGATGACCAGGGGGCTGAAAAACTGTTTTTT. Translating it yields CASSDDQGAEKLFF. The chain is built from TRBV9 and TRBJ1-4; TRBD1 aligns across 8 bases. Trimming took 3 bases from V and 7 from J; bases not matched to a gene: 5. The CDR3 contains 14 residues. Germline V gives CDR1 SGDLS, CDR2 YYNGEE.